This T cell receptor beta chain was recorded in a study of cytomegalovirus exposure and HLA in healthy donors. Notes on the study in general: In a later analysis, at a false discovery rate of 0.05, approximately 16,000 TCR beta sequences matched HLA alleles. Based on reports, TCR beta sequences accurately predicted HLA-A and HLA-B alleles for most subjects.

The germline V gene has CDR1 SGHTA and CDR2 FQGTGA. The CDR3 covers 16 residues. The V and J ends lost 1 base and 5 bases respectively, with 17 bases between them. Comment on this clone: Its cognate antigen is unknown.

The PCR used 60 Vbeta and 13 Jbeta primers. The assay was immunoSEQ multiplex PCR, and TCRdb's table has in-frame clones only and misses some. The repertoire includes roughly 84,000 clones, 63% of them detected once, and roughly 15% sits in the top ten. The sequenced sample was PBMCs. The chain has TRBV7-3 and TRBJ1-2, with D tentatively TRBD1 (6 bases). The sequence derives from a woman aged 40 to 50 in good health and CMV-seropositive. The CDR3 reads CASSLNARGGSYGYTF. CDR3 sequence (DNA): TGTGCCAGCAGCTTAAACGCCCGCGGGGGCTCGTATGGCTACACCTTC.